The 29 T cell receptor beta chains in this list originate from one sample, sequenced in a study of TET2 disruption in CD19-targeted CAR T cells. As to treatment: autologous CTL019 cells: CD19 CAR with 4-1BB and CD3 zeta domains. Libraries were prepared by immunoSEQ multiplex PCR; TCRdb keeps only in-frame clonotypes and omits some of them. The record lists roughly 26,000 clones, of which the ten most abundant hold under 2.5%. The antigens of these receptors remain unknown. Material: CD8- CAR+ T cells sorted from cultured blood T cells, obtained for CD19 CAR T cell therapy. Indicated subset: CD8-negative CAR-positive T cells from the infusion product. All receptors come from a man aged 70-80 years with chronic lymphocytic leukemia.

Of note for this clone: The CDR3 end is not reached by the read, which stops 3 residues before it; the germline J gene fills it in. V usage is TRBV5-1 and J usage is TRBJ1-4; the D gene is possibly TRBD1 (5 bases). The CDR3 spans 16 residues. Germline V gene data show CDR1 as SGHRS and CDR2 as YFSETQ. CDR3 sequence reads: CASSLRQNSGANVLFF. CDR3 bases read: TGCGCCAGCAGCTTGCGGCAGAACTCTGGGGCCAACGTA.

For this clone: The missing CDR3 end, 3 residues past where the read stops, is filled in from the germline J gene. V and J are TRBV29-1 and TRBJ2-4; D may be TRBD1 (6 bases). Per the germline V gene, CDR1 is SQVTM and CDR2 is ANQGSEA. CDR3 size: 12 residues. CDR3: CSVEGANYGQYF. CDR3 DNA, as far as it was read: TGCAGCGTTGAGGGGGCGAATTATGGT.

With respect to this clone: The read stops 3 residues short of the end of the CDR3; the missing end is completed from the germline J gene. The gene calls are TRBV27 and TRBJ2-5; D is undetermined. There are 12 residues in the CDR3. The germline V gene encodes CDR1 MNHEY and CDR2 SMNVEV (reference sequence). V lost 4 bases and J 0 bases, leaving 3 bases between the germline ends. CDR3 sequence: CASSSDQETQYF. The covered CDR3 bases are TGTGCCAGCAGTTCCGACCAAGAGACC.

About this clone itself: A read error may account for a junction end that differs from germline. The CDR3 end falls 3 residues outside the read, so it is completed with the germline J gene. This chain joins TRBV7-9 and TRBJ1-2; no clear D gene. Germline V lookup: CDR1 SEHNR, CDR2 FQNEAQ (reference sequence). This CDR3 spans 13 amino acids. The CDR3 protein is CSSTSFASHGYTF. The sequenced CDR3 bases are TGTTCCAGCACCTCGTTTGCGTCCCATGGC.

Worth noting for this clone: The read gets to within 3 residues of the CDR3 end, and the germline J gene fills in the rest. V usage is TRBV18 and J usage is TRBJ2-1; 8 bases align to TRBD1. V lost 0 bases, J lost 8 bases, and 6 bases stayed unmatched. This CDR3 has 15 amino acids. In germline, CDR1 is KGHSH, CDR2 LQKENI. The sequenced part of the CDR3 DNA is TGTGCCAGCTCACCACCGGGCGCAGGGGGCCATGAG. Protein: CASSPPGAGGHE. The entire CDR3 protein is CASSPPGAGGHEQFF.

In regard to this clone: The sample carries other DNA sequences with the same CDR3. The CDR3 loop is CSALGTLTPTYGYTF. CDR3 DNA, as far as it was read: TGCAGTGCCCTCGGGACTCTAACCCCAACCTATGGC. The chain joins TRBV20-1 to TRBJ1-2, with a possible D match to TRBD1 (5 bases). The read ends 3 residues shy of where the CDR3 ends; the end is completed using the germline J gene. The CDR3 has 15 residues. The V end lost 6 bases, the J end lost 4 bases, and 21 bases lay between the germline ends. Per germline, CDR1 DFQATT and CDR2 SNEGSKA (reference sequence).

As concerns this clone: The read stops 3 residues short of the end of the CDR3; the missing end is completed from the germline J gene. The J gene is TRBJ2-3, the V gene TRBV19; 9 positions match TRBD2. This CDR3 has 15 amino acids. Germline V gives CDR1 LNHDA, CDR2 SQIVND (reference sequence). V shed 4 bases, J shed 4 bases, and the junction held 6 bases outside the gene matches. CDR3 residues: CASSNRGGASDTQYF. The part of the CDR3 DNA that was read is TGTGCCAGTAGTAATCGCGGGGGGGCATCAGATACG.

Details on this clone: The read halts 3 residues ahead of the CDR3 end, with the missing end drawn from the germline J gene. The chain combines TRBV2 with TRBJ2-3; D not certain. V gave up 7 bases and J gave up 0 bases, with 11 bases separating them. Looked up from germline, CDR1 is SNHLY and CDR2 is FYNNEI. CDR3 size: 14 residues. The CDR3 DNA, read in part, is TGTGCCAGCAAGAACAGCCCTAGCACAGATACG. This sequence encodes CASKNSPSTDT. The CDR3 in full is CASKNSPSTDTQYF.

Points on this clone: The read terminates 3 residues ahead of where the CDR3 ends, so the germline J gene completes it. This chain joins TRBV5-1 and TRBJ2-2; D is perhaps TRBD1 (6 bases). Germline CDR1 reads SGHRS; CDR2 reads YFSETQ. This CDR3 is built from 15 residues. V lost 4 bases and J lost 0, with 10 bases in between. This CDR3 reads CASSQGQTNTGELFF. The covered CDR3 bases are TGCGCCAGCAGCCAAGGACAGACGAACACCGGGGAG.

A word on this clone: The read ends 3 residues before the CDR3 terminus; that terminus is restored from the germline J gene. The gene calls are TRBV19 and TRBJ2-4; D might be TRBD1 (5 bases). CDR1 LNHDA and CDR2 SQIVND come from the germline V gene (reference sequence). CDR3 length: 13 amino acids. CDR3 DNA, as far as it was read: TGTGCCAGTAGTAGCAGGGCCGGCTATGGT. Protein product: CASSSRAGYG. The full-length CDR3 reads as CASSSRAGYGQYF.

The sequenced CDR3 bases are TGTGCCAGCAGCCCACCGGGAAGCAGGGGAGTTACG. Protein sequence: CASSPPGSRGVT. The CDR3 in full is CASSPPGSRGVTQYF. The chain is built from TRBV28 and TRBJ2-3, with a possible D match to TRBD1 (6 bases). Sequencing ends 3 residues short of the CDR3 end; the germline J gene provides the rest. V was pared by 6 bases and J by 8 bases, with 21 bases between. Germline V gene lookup returns CDR1 MDHEN and CDR2 SYDVKM. There are 15 residues in the CDR3.

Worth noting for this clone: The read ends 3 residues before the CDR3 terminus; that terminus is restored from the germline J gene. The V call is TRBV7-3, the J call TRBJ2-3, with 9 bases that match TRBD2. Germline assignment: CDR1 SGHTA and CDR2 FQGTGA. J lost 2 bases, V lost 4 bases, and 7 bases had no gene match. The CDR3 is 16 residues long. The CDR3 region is CASSSTGTSLTDTQYF. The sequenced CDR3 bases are TGTGCCAGCAGCTCGACCGGGACTAGCCTCACAGATACG.

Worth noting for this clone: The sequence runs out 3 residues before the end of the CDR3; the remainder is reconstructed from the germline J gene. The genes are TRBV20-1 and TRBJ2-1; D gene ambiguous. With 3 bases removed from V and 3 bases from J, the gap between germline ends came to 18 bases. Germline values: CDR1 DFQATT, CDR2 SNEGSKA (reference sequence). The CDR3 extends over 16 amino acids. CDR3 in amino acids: CSASEGEPRNYNEQFF. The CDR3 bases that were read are TGCAGTGCTAGTGAAGGCGAGCCTAGAAACTACAATGAG.

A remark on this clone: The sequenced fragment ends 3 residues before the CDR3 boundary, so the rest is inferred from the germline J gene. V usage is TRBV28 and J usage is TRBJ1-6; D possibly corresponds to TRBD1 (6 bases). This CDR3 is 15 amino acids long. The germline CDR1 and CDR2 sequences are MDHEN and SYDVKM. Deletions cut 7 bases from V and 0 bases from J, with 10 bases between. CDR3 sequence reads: CASKGGSSYNSPLHF. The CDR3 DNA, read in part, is TGTGCCAGCAAGGGGGGGAGCTCCTATAATTCACCC.

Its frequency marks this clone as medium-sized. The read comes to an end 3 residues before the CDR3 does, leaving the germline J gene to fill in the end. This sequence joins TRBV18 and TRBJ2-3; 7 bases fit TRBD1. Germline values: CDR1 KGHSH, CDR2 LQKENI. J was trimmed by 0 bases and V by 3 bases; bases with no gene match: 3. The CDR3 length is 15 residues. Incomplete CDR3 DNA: TGTGCCAGCTCACCTACAGGGGAGAGCACAGATACG. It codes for CASSPTGESTDT. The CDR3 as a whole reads CASSPTGESTDTQYF. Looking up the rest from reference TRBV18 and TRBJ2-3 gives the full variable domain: NAGVMQNPRHLVRRRGQEARLRCSPMKGHSHVYWYRQLPEEGLKFMVYLQKENIIDESGMPKERFSAEFPKEGPSILRIQQVVRGDSAAYFCASSPTGESTDTQYFGPGTRLTVL.

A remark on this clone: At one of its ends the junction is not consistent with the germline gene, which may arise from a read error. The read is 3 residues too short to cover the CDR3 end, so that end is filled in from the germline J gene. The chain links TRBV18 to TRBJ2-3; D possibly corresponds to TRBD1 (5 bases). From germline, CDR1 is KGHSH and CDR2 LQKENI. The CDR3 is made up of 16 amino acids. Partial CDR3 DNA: TGTGCCAGCTCACCGGGGCAGGGAAAAGGCACAGATGCG. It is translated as CASSPGQGKGTDA. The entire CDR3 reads CASSPGQGKGTDAQYF.

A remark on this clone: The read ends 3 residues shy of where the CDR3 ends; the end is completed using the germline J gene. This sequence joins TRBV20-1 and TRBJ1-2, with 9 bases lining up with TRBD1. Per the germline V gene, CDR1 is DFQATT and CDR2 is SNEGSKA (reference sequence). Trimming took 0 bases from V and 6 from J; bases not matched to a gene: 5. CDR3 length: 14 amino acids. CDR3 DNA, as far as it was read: TGCAGTGCTAGAGATCCGGGACAGGGTAATGGC. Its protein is CSARDPGQGNG. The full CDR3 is CSARDPGQGNGYTF.

The DNA read from the CDR3 is TGTGCCAGCAGCCATGGGACTAGCGCCAATGAG. Encoded protein: CASSHGTSANE. The CDR3 reads in full as CASSHGTSANEQFF. V gene TRBV7-3 combines with J gene TRBJ2-1; TRBD2 agrees at 10 bases. The CDR3 end is not reached by the read, which stops 3 residues before it; the germline J gene fills it in. V trimming: 5 bases; J trimming: 6 bases; junction bases outside the gene matches: 4. Germline V gene lookup returns CDR1 SGHTA and CDR2 FQGTGA. The CDR3 contains 14 residues.

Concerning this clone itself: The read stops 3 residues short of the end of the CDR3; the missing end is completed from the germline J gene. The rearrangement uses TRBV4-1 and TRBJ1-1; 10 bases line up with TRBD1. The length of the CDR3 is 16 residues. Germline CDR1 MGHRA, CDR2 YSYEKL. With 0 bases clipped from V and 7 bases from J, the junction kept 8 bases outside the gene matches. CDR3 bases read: TGCGCCAGCAGCCAAGATTATCGACAGGGGGCAAGTGAA. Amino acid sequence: CASSQDYRQGASE. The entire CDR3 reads CASSQDYRQGASEAFF.

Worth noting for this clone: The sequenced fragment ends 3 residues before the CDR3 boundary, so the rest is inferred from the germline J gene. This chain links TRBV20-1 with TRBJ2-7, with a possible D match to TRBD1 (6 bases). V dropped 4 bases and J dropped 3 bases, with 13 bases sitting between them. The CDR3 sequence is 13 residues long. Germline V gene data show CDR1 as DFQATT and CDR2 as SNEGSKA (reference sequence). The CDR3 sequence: CSATRGRGYEQYF. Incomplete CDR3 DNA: TGCAGTGCTACTCGCGGCAGGGGCTACGAG.

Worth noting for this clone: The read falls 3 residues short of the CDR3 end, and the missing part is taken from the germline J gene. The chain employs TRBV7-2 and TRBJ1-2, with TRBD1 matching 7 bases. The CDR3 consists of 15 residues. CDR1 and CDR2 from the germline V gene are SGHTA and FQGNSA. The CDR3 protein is CASSRGTDIQEAYTF. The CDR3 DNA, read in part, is TGTGCCAGCAGCCGCGGGACAGACATCCAAGAGGCC.

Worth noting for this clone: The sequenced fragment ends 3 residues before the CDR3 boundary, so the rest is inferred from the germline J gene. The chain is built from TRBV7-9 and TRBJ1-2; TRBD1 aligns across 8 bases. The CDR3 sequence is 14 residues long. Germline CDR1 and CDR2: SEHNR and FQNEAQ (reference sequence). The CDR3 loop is CASSRGTGTYDYTF. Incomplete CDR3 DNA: TGTGCCAGCAGCAGAGGGACAGGTACCTACGAC.

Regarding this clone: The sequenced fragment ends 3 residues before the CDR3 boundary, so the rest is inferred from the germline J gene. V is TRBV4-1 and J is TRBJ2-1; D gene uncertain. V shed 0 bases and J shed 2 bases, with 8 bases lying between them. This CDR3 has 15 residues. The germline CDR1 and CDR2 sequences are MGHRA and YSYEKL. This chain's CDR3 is CASSQDLPTYNEQFF. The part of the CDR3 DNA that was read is TGCGCCAGCAGCCAAGATCTACCAACCTACAATGAG.

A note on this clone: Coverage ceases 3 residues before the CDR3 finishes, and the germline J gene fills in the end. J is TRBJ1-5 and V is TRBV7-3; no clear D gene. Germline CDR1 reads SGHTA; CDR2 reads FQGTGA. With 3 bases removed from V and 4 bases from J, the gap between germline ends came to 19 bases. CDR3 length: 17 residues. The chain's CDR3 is CASSFLTIRKQNQPQHF. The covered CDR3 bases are TGTGCCAGCAGCTTCCTTACGATCAGGAAACAAAATCAGCCC.

Incomplete CDR3 DNA: TGTGCCAGCAGCTCCGGACAGGGAAGT. Translation gives CASSSGQGS. The full CDR3 sequence reads CASSSGQGSAFF. The rearrangement joins TRBV7-9 to TRBJ1-1; 8 positions match TRBD1. The sequence runs out 3 residues before the end of the CDR3; the remainder is reconstructed from the germline J gene. Germline V gene sequence: CDR1 SEHNR, CDR2 FQNEAQ (reference sequence). The CDR3 sequence is 12 residues long.

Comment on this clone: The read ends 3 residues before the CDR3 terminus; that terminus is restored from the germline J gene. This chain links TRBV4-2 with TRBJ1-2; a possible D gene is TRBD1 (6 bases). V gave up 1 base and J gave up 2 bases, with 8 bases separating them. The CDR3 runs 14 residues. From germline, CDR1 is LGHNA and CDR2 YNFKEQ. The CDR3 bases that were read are TGTGCCAGCAGCCAAGGAACAGGGAACTATGGC. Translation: CASSQGTGNYG. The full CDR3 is CASSQGTGNYGYTF.

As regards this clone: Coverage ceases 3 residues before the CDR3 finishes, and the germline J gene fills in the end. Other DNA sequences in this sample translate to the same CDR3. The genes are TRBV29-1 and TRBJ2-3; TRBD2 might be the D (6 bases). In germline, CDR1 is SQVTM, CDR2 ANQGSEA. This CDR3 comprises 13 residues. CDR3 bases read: TGCAGCGTCCCGGGGGTCGGGGCGGAGACG. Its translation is CSVPGVGAET. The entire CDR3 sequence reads CSVPGVGAETQYF.

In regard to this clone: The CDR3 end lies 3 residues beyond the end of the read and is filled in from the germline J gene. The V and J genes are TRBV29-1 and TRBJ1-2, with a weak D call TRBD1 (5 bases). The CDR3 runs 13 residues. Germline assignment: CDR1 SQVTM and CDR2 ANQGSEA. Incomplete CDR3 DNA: TGCAGCGTTCCCAGGGAGAATTCCTACGAC. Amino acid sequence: CSVPRENSYD. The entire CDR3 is CSVPRENSYDYTF.

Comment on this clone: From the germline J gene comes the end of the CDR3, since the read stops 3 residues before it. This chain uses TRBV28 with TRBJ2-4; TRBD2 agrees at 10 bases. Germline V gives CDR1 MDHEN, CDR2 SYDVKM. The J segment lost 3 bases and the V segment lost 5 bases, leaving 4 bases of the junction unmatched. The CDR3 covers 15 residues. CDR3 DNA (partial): TGTGCCAGCAGTCCAACTAGCGGGGACAAAAACATT. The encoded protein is CASSPTSGDKNI. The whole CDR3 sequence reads CASSPTSGDKNIQYF.